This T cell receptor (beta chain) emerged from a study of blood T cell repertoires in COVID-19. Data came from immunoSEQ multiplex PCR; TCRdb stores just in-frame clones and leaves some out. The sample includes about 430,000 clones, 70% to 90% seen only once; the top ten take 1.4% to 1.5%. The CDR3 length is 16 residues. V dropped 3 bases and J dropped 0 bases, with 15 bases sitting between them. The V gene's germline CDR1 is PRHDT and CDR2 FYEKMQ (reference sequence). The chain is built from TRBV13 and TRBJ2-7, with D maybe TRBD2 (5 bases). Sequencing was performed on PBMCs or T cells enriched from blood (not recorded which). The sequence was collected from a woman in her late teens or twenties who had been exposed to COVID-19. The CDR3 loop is CASSLTPSGSSYEQYF. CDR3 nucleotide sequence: TGTGCCAGCAGCTTGACCCCCAGCGGTAGCTCCTACGAGCAGTACTTC.